This T cell receptor (beta chain) stems from a study of blood T cell repertoires in COVID-19. This CDR3 is built from 13 residues. The germline gives CDR1 SNHLY, CDR2 FYNNEI. V shed 6 bases and J 8 bases; nucleotides not matched to a gene: 8. Enrolled through a virtual design, the participants were between roughly 18 and 100 years of age and came from around 25 US areas. A case of COVID-19 had been met by exposed participants within 2 weeks before study entry. Clones were sequenced by immunoSEQ multiplex PCR, and TCRdb holds only the in-frame ones, with some missing. The table has 350,000 to 400,000 clones, roughly nine tenths seen once.

This receptor was taken from a woman between 40 and 55 years old who had been exposed to COVID-19. Sequencing used PBMCs or T cells enriched from blood (not recorded which). The rearrangement uses TRBV2 and TRBJ1-2; TRBD1 aligns across 8 bases. CDR3 amino acids: CASSAGQGPGYTF. The CDR3 bases are TGTGCCAGCAGCGCCGGACAGGGACCAGGCTACACCTTC.